Included here is one T cell receptor beta chain sequence, with context. Its antigen is undetermined. The sample originates from a study of tissue T cells after allogeneic stem cell transplantation. At the level of the study: Samples with visible lymphocytes on H&E were prioritized for sequencing. Broader study findings: Alloreactivity or antigen specificity of tissue TCRs was not determined; some clones might be host cells. Anatomically similar tissues had similar TCR repertoires within each patient.

Germline V gene lookup returns CDR1 SNHLY and CDR2 FYNNEI. With 9 bases removed from V and 1 base from J, the gap between germline ends came to 19 bases. The CDR3 consists of 16 residues. Survey-depth TCRbeta CDR3 sequencing reported V/J genes and productive frequencies. The table came from immunoSEQ multiplex PCR; TCRdb's copy has only in-frame clones and leaves some out. The sample holds 10,000 or so clones; roughly 64% are singletons and the top ten take 9% to 9.5%. Sample: tissue from the ileum, taken at autopsy. This clonotype was obtained from a woman aged 18 to 50 with breast cancer. The chain employs TRBV2 and TRBJ1-5; D is unresolved. The CDR3 is CASGMSGGISNQPQHF. The CDR3 nucleotides read TGTGCCAGTGGGATGAGCGGAGGGATAAGCAATCAGCCCCAGCATTTT.